Here is one TCR beta chain with its context. CD45RO-negative cells were positively selected for CCR7, leaving out terminally differentiated effector memory CD45RA+ cells. This sample was included in a study of shared clonotypes between healthy human individuals. Study-level information: There were three CD4 naive, three CD4 memory, two CD8 naive and one CD8 memory plates per donor.

The V end was cut by 5 bases, the J end by 5 bases, with 15 bases between. This CDR3 contains 14 residues. CDR1 is MNHEY, CDR2 SMNVEV, per germline (reference sequence). Original handling: Filtering was not the same, since immunoSEQ gave junction-only sequences without quality scores. Method: immunoSEQ multiplex PCR; TCRdb's copy keeps in-frame clones and lacks some. D and trimming come from the DNA, and the V and J calls and clone size come from that table. The sample consists of around 620,000 clones, 85% to 95% of them appearing once. The receptor was isolated from a woman aged 30 to 39 in good health. Sequencing input: naive CD8+ T cells sorted from blood. The rearrangement joins TRBV27 to TRBJ2-5; D remains unclear. The CDR3 protein is CASSPLGLDETQYF. The CDR3 DNA is TGTGCCAGCAGTCCGCTTGGGCTAGACGAGACCCAGTACTTC.